These 2 T cell receptor beta chains came from one sample sequenced in a study of radiation and T cells in renal cell carcinoma (dated by TCRdb to about 2020). Library preparation used the immunoSEQ multiplex PCR assay. This is the immuneACCESS table as TCRdb keeps it, with only in-frame sequences that have V and J called. A part of the clones is gone; compared with another copy, unresolved V genes explain less than half, and the rest is unexplained. This sample has under 100,000 clones in its table, and roughly 84% of those were observed once. The leading ten clones occupy 6% to 9% of the sample. Reading the label with the study, this specimen's time point is: blood 4 weeks post-SBRT, at nephrectomy. The sample's treatment or condition label, decoded: 15 Gy SBRT to primary tumor, nephrectomy 4 weeks later. The source was blood, collected from a patient whose treatment included radiotherapy and nephrectomy. These TCRs come from a man in his sixties with renal cell carcinoma.

The CDR3 nucleotides are TGTGCCAGCAGTGAAGGGGACAGCTCCTACGAGCAGTACTTC. This sequence encodes CASSEGDSSYEQYF. The V and J genes are TRBV6-1 and TRBJ2-7; 7 positions agree with TRBD1. Germline CDR1 and CDR2: MNHNS and SASEGT. This CDR3 has 14 residues. J gave up 0 bases and V 1 base, and 0 bases lay outside the gene matches.

The chain uses TRBV18 and TRBJ2-7; the D call may be TRBD1 or TRBD2 (5 bases each). The CDR3 has 14 residues. Looked up from germline, CDR1 is KGHSH and CDR2 is LQKENI. The V gene lost 1 base and the J gene lost 3 bases, with 10 bases spanning the gap. The DNA for the CDR3 is TGTGCCAGCTCACCACGCAGGGACCACTACGAGCAGTACTTC. Translating it yields CASSPRRDHYEQYF.